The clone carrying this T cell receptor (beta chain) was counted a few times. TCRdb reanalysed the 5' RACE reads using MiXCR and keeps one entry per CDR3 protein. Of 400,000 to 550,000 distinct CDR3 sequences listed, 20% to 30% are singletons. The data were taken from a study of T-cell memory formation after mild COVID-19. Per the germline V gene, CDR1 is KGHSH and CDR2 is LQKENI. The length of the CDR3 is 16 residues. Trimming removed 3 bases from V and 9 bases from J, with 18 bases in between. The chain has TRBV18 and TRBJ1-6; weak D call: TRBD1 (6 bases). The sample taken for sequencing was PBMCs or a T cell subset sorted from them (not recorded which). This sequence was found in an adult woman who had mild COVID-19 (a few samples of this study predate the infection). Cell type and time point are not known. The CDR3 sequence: CASSPQLGRGASPLHF. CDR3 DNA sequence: TGTGCCAGCTCACCCCAGTTGGGCAGGGGAGCTTCACCCCTCCACTTT.